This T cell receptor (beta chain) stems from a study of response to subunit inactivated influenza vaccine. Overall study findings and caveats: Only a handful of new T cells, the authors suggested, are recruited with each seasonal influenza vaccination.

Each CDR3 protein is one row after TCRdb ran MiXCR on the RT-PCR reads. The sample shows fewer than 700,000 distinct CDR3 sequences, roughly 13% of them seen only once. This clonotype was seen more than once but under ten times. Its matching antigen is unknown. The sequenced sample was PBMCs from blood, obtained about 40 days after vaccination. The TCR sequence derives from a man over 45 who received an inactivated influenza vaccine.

CDR3 DNA: TGTGCCAGCAGCCGACATCTCAATCAGCCCCAGCATTTT. Protein: CASSRHLNQPQHF. The chain is built from TRBV7-8 and TRBJ1-5; D unclear. V was clipped by 5 bases and J by 3 bases, with 8 bases between them. This CDR3 is 13 amino acids long. Germline V gives CDR1 SGHVS, CDR2 FQNEAQ.